This TCR beta chain is drawn from a study of Ad26.COV2.S vaccination and SARS-CoV-2 variants. Study details: Participants got Ad26.COV2.S intramuscularly, once or twice 56 days apart.

Sequencing used immunoSEQ multiplex PCR; TCRdb keeps in-frame clones, though not all of them. The sample consists of about 470,000 clones, around 91% of them appearing once. After removal of 3 bases from V and 2 bases from J, the junction contained 5 bases not matched to a gene. There are 15 residues in the CDR3. Germline V gives CDR1 MDHEN, CDR2 SYDVKM. As for treatment: 19 received Ad26.COV2.S at low or high dose, single or two shots; 5 received placebo; per-sample allocation not given. Collection of the samples took place on day 63 after the first injection of vaccine or placebo. Study-level findings and limits: In TCR breadth and depth analyses, total T cell responses may have been underestimated.

As regards this clone: Its specificity is unknown.

Sequencing used peripheral blood, obtained in a trial of Ad26.COV2.S vaccine versus placebo. The V gene is TRBV28, the J gene TRBJ2-7; 9 nucleotides align to TRBD2. The sequence derives from a person aged 18-65 years who received the Ad26.COV2.S COVID-19 vaccine or a placebo. CDR3 loop: CASSFSSGATYEQYF. CDR3 coding DNA: TGTGCCAGCAGTTTCTCTAGCGGGGCCACCTACGAGCAGTACTTC.